This is a list of T cell receptor beta chains from one sample in a study of PD-L1 blockade in urothelial cancer. Repertoires were generated with immunoSEQ multiplex PCR, while TCRdb's copy carries only in-frame clones and drops some. Of approximately 70,000 clones in the sample, roughly 84% were seen once. Here the sequenced sample was PBMCs, taken around atezolizumab (anti-PD-L1) treatment. All receptors come from a woman aged 70-85 years with urothelial cancer. Both conserved end residues are part of each CDR3. A D gene is named only where the DNA matches it firmly. Some rows have no size entry. The others give once, few or many, or a class for an expanded clone.

abundance	v_gene	d_gene	j_gene	CDR3nt	CDR3aa
NA	TRBV5-6	NA	TRBJ2-7	TGTGCCAGCAGCCCCCTCTCGGCTGTACGCGGGTACGAGCAGTACTTC	CASSPLSAVRGYEQYF
NA	TRBV7-7	TRBD2	TRBJ2-1	TGTGCCAGCAGCCCCGGGACTAGCGGGAGCTCCTACAATGAGCAGTTCTTC	CASSPGTSGSSYNEQFF
once	TRBV30	TRBD1	TRBJ2-5	TGTGCCTGGAATTCGGGACAGGGGATCGAGACCCAGTACTTC	CAWNSGQGIETQYF
NA	TRBV2	NA	TRBJ2-1	TGTGCCAGCAGTGAATCGGGACCAGTACAGGGTGAGCAGTTCTTC	CASSESGPVQGEQFF
NA	TRBV7-2	NA	TRBJ2-6	TGTGCCAGCAGCCCTCCGGGTTCACCTGGGGCCAACGTCCTGACTTTC	CASSPPGSPGANVLTF
NA	TRBV11-2	TRBD1	TRBJ1-5	TGTGCCAGCAGCTTGACAGGGATCGATCAGCCCCAGCATTTT	CASSLTGIDQPQHF
NA	TRBV7-8	NA	TRBJ1-6	TGTGCCAGCAGCTTAGCACCGGCAGGGAATTCACCCCTCCACTTT	CASSLAPAGNSPLHF
NA	TRBV5-1	TRBD1	TRBJ2-1	TGCGCCAGCAGCTTGGCCAGTGTCGGGACAGGGGGAAGGTATGAGCAGTTCTTC	CASSLASVGTGGRYEQFF
NA	TRBV19	NA	TRBJ2-2	TGTGCCAGTAGTTCCGGACAGACCCAAAGGTGGGACACCGGGGAGCTGTTTTTT	CASSSGQTQRWDTGELFF
NA	TRBV7-2	NA	TRBJ2-7	TGTGCCAGCAGTCCCCCTAGTTTCGCCTACGAGCAGTACTTC	CASSPPSFAYEQYF
NA	TRBV9	NA	TRBJ2-1	TGTGCCAGCAGCCCGAGACCACTAGGAGGTGAGCAGTTCTTC	CASSPRPLGGEQFF
once	TRBV5-1	NA	TRBJ2-1	TGCGCCAGCAGCTTGGGGGACATATACAATGAGCAGTTCTTC	CASSLGDIYNEQFF
NA	TRBV19	NA	TRBJ1-4	TGTGCCAGTACCGCGGGACGCTTCGGGGATGAAAAACTGTTTTTT	CASTAGRFGDEKLFF
once	TRBV5-6	NA	TRBJ1-3	TGTGCCAGCAGTAGCCTTAGTTACAGGGCTTCTGGAAACACCATATATTTT	CASSSLSYRASGNTIYF
NA	TRBV7-3	NA	TRBJ2-7	TGTGCCAGCAGTCCCTGGGGCAGGGGCGGCGAGCAGTACTTC	CASSPWGRGGEQYF
few	TRBV5-1	TRBD1	TRBJ2-3	TGCGCCAGCAGCTCCGGGACAGGGGGTCCCGGGGATACGCAGTATTTT	CASSSGTGGPGDTQYF
NA	TRBV7-3	TRBD2	TRBJ2-1	TGTGCCAGCAGCTCGGACCCGGCTAGCGGGCTGTACAATGAGCAGTTCTTC	CASSSDPASGLYNEQFF
NA	TRBV7-2	TRBD2	TRBJ2-7	TGTGCCAGCAGCAGAGCTAGCGGGGGGGCAAACGAGCAGTACTTC	CASSRASGGANEQYF
NA	TRBV7-8	TRBD1	TRBJ2-7	TGTGCCAGCAGCCCAGGGGGTAGTTTGGCCTACGAGCAGTACTTC	CASSPGGSLAYEQYF
NA	TRBV7-2	NA	TRBJ1-1	TGTGCCAGCAGCGCCTTCGTGGGGGCACCTGAAGCTTTCTTT	CASSAFVGAPEAFF
once	TRBV7-2	NA	TRBJ2-7	TGTGCCAGCAGCTTAGCCTTTGGGCGGGACGAGCAGTACTTC	CASSLAFGRDEQYF
NA	TRBV6-5	NA	TRBJ2-7	TGTGCCAGCAGTCGGAGGCAGGACGTCACCTACGAGCAGTACTTC	CASSRRQDVTYEQYF
NA	TRBV7-9	NA	TRBJ2-1	TGTGCCAGCAGCTTACTAGTGGAGGGCAATGAGCAGTTCTTC	CASSLLVEGNEQFF
NA	TRBV27	TRBD1	TRBJ1-5	TGTGCCAGCAGCCCCAGAGGGGGCAGCAATCAGCCCCAGCATTTT	CASSPRGGSNQPQHF
NA	TRBV5-1	NA	TRBJ1-1	TGCGCCAGCAGACAGGGACACCTCATGAACACTGAAGCTTTCTTT	CASRQGHLMNTEAFF
few	TRBV30	NA	TRBJ1-5	TGTGCCTGGAGTGTACAGGGCAGTCTCCAGCATTTT	CAWSVQGSLQHF
NA	TRBV7-9	TRBD1	TRBJ1-1	TGTGCCAGCAGCGCCTTGCGACAGGGGAATGCTTTCTTT	CASSALRQGNAFF
NA	TRBV6-5	TRBD1	TRBJ1-4	TGTGCCAGCAGTTTCCAGGGGGGACCTAATGAAAAACTGTTTTTT	CASSFQGGPNEKLFF
NA	TRBV2	NA	TRBJ1-4	TGTGCCAGCAGTCCTTTCCGGGGGAATAATGAAAAACTGTTTTTT	CASSPFRGNNEKLFF
NA	TRBV18	NA	TRBJ1-1	TGTGCCAGCTCACCAGCGGGGGCCGCTGAAGCTTTCTTT	CASSPAGAAEAFF
NA	TRBV5-1	NA	TRBJ1-4	TGCGCCAGCAGCTTGGGGGGCCATGCAACTAATGAAAAACTGTTTTTT	CASSLGGHATNEKLFF
NA	TRBV5-1	TRBD1	TRBJ1-5	TGCGCCAGCAGCTTGACAGGGGGCCCGAATCAGCCCCAGCATTTT	CASSLTGGPNQPQHF
NA	TRBV28	NA	TRBJ2-2	TGTGCCAGCTACACGGAGAGGGGGGGAGCCGGGGAGCTGTTTTTT	CASYTERGGAGELFF
NA	TRBV4-3	TRBD1	TRBJ2-7	TGCGCCAGCAGCCAAGACCTCTCCCGGGACAGACCCTACGAGCAGTACTTC	CASSQDLSRDRPYEQYF
NA	TRBV29-1	NA	TRBJ1-5	TGCAGCGTTTCGGCGGAGCAGGGGCCAAATCAGCCCCAGCATTTT	CSVSAEQGPNQPQHF
NA	TRBV10-1	TRBD1	TRBJ1-4	TGCGCCAGCAGCCCGGGACAGGCTAGTGAAAAACTGTTTTTT	CASSPGQASEKLFF
NA	TRBV4-2	TRBD2	TRBJ2-1	TGTGCCAGCAGCCAAGTCCCTACGGGGACTAGCGGGAGTGATGAGCAGTTCTTC	CASSQVPTGTSGSDEQFF
NA	TRBV7-2	NA	TRBJ2-3	TGTGCCAGCAGCTTAGCCCTTATAAGCACAGATACGCAGTATTTT	CASSLALISTDTQYF
NA	TRBV19	NA	TRBJ1-4	TGTGCCAGTAGCCCAACTGCAACTAATGAAAAACTGTTTTTT	CASSPTATNEKLFF
NA	TRBV30	NA	TRBJ1-5	TGTGCCTGGAGTTCGGGGTTCGATCAGCCCCAGCATTTT	CAWSSGFDQPQHF
NA	TRBV5-3	NA	TRBJ1-5	TGTGCCAGAAGCTTTTTCCCTCCGGGGTCGGGCCGTATTCAGCCCCAGCATTTT	CARSFFPPGSGRIQPQHF
NA	TRBV5-1	TRBD1	TRBJ1-4	TGCGCCAGCAGCTTGGAAGGGACAGGCGGTGAAAAACTGTTTTTT	CASSLEGTGGEKLFF
NA	TRBV27	TRBD1	TRBJ1-2	TGTGCCAGCAGTTCAAGGACAGGGGCCTACTATGGCTACACCTTC	CASSSRTGAYYGYTF
NA	TRBV29-1	TRBD1	TRBJ2-5	TGCAGCGTTGAAGATAGGCCAACAGGGGTTCAAGAGACCCAGTACTTC	CSVEDRPTGVQETQYF
NA	TRBV5-6	NA	TRBJ2-5	TGTGCCAGCAGCTTACGGGAGACCCAGTACTTC	CASSLRETQYF
NA	TRBV10-2	TRBD1	TRBJ2-4	TGCGCCAGCACTCCGGACAGGGAAAAAAACATTCAGTACTTC	CASTPDREKNIQYF